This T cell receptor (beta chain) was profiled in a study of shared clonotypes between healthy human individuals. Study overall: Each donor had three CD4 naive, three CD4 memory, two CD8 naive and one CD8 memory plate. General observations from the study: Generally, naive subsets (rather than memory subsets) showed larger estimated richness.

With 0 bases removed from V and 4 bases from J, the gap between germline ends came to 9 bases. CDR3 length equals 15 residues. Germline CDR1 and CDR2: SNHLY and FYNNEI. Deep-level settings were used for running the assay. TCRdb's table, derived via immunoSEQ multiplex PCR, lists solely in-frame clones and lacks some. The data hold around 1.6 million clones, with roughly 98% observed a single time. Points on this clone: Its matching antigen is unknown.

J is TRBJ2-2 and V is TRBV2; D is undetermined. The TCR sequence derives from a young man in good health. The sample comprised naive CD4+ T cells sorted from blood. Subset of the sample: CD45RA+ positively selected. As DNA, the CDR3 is TGTGCCAGCAGTGAAGCGAGGACGGGCACCGGGGAGCTGTTTTTT. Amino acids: CASSEARTGTGELFF.